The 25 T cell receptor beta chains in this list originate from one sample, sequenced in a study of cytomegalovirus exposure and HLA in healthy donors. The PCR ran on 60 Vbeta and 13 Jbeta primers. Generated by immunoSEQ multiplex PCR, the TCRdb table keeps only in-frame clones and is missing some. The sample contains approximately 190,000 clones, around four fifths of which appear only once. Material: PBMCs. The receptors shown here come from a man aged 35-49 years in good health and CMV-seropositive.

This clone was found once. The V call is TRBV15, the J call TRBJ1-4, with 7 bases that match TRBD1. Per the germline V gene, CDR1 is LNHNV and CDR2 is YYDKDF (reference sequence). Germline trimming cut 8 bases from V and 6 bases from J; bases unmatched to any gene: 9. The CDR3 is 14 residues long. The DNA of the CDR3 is TGTGCCACCGGACAGGCGAGCTTCGATGAAAAACTGTTTTTT. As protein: CATGQASFDEKLFF.

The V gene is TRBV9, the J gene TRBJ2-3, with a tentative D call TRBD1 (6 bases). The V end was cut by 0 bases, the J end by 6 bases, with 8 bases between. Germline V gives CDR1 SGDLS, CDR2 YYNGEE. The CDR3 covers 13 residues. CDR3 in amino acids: CASSVGQGDTQYF. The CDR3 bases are TGTGCCAGCAGCGTAGGTCAGGGGGATACGCAGTATTTT.

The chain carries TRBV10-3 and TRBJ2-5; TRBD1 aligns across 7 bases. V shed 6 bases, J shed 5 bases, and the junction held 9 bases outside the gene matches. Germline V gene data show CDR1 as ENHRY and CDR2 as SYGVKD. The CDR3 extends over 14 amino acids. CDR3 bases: TGTGCCATCAGCGAAGACAGGGTGTATGAGACCCAGTACTTC. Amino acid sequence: CAISEDRVYETQYF.

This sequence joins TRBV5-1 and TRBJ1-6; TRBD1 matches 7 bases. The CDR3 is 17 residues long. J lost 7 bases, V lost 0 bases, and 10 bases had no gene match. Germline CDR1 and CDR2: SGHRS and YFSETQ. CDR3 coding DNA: TGCGCCAGCAGCTTGGTACTACAGGGGCAGCGGAATTCACCCCTCCACTTT. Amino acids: CASSLVLQGQRNSPLHF.

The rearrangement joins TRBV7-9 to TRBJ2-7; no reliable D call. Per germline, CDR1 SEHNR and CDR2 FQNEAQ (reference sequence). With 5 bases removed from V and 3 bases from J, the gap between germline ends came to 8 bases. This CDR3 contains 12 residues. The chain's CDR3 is CASSERSYEQYF. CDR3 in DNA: TGTGCCAGCAGCGAACGGAGCTACGAGCAGTACTTC.

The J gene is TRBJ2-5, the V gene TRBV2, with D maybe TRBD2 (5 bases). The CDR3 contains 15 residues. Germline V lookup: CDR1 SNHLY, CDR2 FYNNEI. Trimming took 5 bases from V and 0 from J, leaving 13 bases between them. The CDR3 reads CASSRVAMNQETQYF. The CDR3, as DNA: TGTGCCAGCAGTAGAGTAGCGATGAACCAAGAGACCCAGTACTTC. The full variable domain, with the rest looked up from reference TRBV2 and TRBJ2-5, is EPEVTQTPSHQVTQMGQEVILRCVPISNHLYFYWYRQILGQKVEFLVSFYNNEISEKSEIFDDQFSVERPDGSNFTLKIRSTKLEDSAMYFCASSRVAMNQETQYFGPGTRLLVL.

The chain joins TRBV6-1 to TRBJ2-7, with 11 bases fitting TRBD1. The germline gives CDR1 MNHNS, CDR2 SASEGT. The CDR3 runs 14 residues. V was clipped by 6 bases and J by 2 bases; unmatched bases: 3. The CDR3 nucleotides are TGTGCCAGCAGACCGGGACAGGGGGCCTACGAGCAGTACTTC. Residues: CASRPGQGAYEQYF.

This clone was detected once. CDR3 in amino acids: CASSEKTGSGNTIYF. In DNA form, the CDR3 reads TGTGCCAGCAGCGAAAAGACAGGCTCTGGAAACACCATATATTTT. The rearrangement joins TRBV5-4 to TRBJ1-3; tentatively, D is TRBD1 (6 bases). Trimming took 4 bases from V and 0 from J, leaving 11 bases between them. The CDR3 sequence is 15 residues long. CDR1 is SGHNT, CDR2 YYREEE, per germline (reference sequence).

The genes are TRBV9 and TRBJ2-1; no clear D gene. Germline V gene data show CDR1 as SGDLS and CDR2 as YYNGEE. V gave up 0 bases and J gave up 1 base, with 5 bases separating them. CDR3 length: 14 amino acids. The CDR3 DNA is TGTGCCAGCAGCGTAGCAACTTCCTACAATGAGCAGTTCTTC. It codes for CASSVATSYNEQFF.

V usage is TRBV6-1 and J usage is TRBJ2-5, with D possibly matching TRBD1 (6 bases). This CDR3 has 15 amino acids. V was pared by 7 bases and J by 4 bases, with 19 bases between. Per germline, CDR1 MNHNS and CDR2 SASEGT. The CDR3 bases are TGTGCCAGCACCCCTTACCGGGACATCGGAGAGACCCAGTACTTC. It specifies CASTPYRDIGETQYF.

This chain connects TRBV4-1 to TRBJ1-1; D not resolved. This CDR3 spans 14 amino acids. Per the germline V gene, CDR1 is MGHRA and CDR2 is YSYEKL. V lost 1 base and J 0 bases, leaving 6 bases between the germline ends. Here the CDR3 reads CASSQVAVNTEAFF. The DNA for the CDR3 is TGCGCCAGCAGCCAAGTTGCGGTGAACACTGAAGCTTTCTTT.

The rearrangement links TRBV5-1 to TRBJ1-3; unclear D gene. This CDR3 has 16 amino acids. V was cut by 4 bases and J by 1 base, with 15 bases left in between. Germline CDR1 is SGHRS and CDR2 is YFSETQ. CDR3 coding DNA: TGCGCCAGCAGCCCATGGATGTCGGGGTCTGGAAACACCATATATTTT. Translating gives CASSPWMSGSGNTIYF.

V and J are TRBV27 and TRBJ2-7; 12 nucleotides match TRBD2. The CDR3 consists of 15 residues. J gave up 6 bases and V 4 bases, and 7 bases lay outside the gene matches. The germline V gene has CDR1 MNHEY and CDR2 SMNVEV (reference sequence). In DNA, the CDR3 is TGTGCCAGCAGTTCCCGACTAGCGGGAGCCGGCGAGCAGTACTTC. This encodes CASSSRLAGAGEQYF.

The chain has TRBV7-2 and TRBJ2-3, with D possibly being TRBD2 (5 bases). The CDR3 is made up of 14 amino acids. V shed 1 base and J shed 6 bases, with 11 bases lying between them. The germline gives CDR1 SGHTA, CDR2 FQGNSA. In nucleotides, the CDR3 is TGTGCCAGCAGCTTAGTCGGGAAAGGGGATACGCAGTATTTT. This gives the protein CASSLVGKGDTQYF.

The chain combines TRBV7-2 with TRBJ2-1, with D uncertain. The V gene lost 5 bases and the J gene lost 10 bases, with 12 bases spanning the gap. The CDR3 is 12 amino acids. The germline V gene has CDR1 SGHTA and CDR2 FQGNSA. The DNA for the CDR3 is TGTGCCAGCAGCGAAAGAGGAAGGGAGCAGTTCTTC. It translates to CASSERGREQFF.

In nucleotides, the CDR3 is TGTGCCAGCAGCCAGAGGGGACAGGGGAACAATCAGCCCCAGCATTTT. This sequence encodes CASSQRGQGNNQPQHF. The chain uses TRBV5-4 and TRBJ1-5, with 10 bases matching TRBD1. The CDR3 consists of 16 residues. V shed 4 bases and J 3 bases; nucleotides not matched to a gene: 7. Germline V gene lookup returns CDR1 SGHNT and CDR2 YYREEE (reference sequence).

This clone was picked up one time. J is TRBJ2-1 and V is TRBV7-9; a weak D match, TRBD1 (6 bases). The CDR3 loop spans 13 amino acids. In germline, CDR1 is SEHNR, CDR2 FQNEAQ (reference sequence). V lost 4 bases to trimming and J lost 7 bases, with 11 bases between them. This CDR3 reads CASSSGAWNEQFF. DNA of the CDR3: TGTGCCAGCAGCTCAGGGGCGTGGAATGAGCAGTTCTTC.

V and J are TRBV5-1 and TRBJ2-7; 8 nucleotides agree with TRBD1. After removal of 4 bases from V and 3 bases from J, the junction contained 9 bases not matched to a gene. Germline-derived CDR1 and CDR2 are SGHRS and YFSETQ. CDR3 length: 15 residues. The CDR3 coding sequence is TGCGCCAGCAGCGTTGCCGGGACAGGAGGCTACGAGCAGTACTTC. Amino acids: CASSVAGTGGYEQYF.

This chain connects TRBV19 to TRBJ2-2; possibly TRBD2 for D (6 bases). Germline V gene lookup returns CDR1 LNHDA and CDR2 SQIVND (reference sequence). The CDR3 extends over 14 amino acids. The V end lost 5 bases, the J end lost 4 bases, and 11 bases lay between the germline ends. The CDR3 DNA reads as TGTGCCAGTAGTTTTGCGGGAAGCACCGGGGAGCTGTTTTTT. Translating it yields CASSFAGSTGELFF.

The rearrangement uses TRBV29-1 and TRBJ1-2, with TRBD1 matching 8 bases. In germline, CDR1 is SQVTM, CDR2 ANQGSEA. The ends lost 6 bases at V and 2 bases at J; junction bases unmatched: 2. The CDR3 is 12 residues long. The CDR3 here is CSVRQGNYGYTF. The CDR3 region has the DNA TGCAGCGTAAGACAGGGGAACTATGGCTACACCTTC. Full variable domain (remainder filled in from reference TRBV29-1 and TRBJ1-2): SAVISQKPSRDICQRGTSLTIQCQVDSQVTMMFWYRQQPGQSLTLIATANQGSEATYESGFVIDKFPISRPNLTFSTLTVSNMSPEDSSIYLCSVRQGNYGYTFGSGTRLTVV.

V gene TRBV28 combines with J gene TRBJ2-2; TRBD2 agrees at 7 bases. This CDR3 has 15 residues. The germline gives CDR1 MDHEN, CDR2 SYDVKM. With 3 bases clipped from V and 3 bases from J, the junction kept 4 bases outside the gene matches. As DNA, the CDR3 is TGTGCCAGCAGTTTCCTGGGGGGGTACACCGGGGAGCTGTTTTTT. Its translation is CASSFLGGYTGELFF.

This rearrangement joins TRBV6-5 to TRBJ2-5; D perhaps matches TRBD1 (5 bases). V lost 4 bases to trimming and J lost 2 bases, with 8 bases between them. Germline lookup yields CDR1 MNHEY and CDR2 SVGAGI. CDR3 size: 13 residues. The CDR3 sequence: CASSWTQQETQYF. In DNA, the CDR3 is TGTGCCAGCAGTTGGACACAACAAGAGACCCAGTACTTC.

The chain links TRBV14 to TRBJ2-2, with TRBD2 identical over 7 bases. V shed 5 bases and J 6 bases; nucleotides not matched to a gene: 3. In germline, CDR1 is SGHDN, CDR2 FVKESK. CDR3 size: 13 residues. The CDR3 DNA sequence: TGTGCCAGCAGCTGGGCGGGGGCCGGGGAGCTGTTTTTT. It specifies CASSWAGAGELFF.

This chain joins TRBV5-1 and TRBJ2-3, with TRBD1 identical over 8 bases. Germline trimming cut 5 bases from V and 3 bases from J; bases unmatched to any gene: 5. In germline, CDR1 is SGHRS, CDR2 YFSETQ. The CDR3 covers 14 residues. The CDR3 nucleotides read TGCGCCAGCAGGCCCGGGACAGGTACAGATACGCAGTATTTT. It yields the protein CASRPGTGTDTQYF. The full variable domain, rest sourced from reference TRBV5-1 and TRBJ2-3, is KAGVTQTPRYLIKTRGQQVTLSCSPISGHRSVSWYQQTPGQGLQFLFEYFSETQRNKGNFPGRFSGRQFSNSRSEMNVSTLELGDSALYLCASRPGTGTDTQYFGPGTRLTVL.

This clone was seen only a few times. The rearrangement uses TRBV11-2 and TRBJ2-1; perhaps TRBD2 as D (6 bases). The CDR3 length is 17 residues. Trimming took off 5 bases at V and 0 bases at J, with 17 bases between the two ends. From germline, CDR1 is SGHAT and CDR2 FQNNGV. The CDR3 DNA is TGTGCCAGCAGCCCAGTGGCGGGATTAAGCTCCTACAATGAGCAGTTCTTC. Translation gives CASSPVAGLSSYNEQFF.